One sample yielded the 15 T cell receptor beta chains listed below, sequenced in a study of regulatory T cells in long-lasting Graves disease. With iRepertoire HTBI primers and Arm-PCR of CDR3 regions, TCR beta libraries were built. TCRdb fed the multiplex PCR reads into MiXCR, producing one record per CDR3 protein. The sample carries more than 400,000 distinct CDR3 sequences, roughly 16% recorded once. Time point meaning: newly diagnosed GD, antithyroid drugs for less than 3 months. The TCR library was prepared using RNA isolated from PBMCs. The sample also formed part of further work on T cells in Graves' hyperthyroidism and ophthalmopathy.

The starting material was peripheral blood mononuclear cells (PBMCs), obtained at new diagnosis, from a patient treated with antithyroid drugs. The receptors originated from a middle-aged man with Graves disease.

The rearrangement uses TRBV5-1 and TRBJ2-5; no clear D gene. CDR3 length: 14 residues. Germline V CDR1 and CDR2: SGHRS, YFSETQ. The germline V and J ends were trimmed by 4 bases and 0 bases, with 10 bases remaining between them. The CDR3 bases are TGCGCCAGCAGCCCCCGCGAAGACCAAGAGACCCAGTACTTC. Amino acid sequence: CASSPREDQETQYF.

This clonotype has only a few counts. The V and J genes are TRBV6-1 and TRBJ2-7, with D uncertain. V was clipped by 1 base and J by 6 bases, with 16 bases between them. This CDR3 region has 15 residues. Germline V gene lookup returns CDR1 MNHNS and CDR2 SASEGT. CDR3 loop: CASSEVRNRLSEQYF. For the CDR3, the DNA is TGTGCCAGCAGTGAAGTCAGGAACAGACTCAGCGAGCAGTACTTC.

This clonotype was seen a few times. The chain is built from TRBV4-1 and TRBJ1-2; D not certain. The CDR3 spans 14 residues. The germline CDR1 and CDR2 sequences are MGHRA and YSYEKL. Trimming left V 4 bases short and J 4 bases short, with 13 bases between. The CDR3 here is CASSLTATVYGYTF. CDR3 in DNA: TGCGCCAGCAGCCTTACGGCAACAGTCTATGGCTACACCTTC.

This chain joins TRBV20-1 and TRBJ2-1; 12 bases are a match to TRBD2. Germline trimming cut 0 bases from V and 7 bases from J; bases unmatched to any gene: 4. The CDR3 has 15 residues. Germline loops: CDR1 DFQATT, CDR2 SNEGSKA (reference sequence). The CDR3 DNA sequence: TGCAGTGCTAGAGATCTAGGGACTAGCGGGAATGAGCAGTTCTTC. It codes for CSARDLGTSGNEQFF.

This clonotype was counted at least ten times. This chain uses TRBV2 with TRBJ2-1; 9 positions match TRBD1. With 9 bases clipped from V and 5 bases from J, the junction kept 8 bases outside the gene matches. This CDR3 is built from 14 residues. Looked up from germline, CDR1 is SNHLY and CDR2 is FYNNEI. As DNA, the CDR3 is TGTGCCAGTATTGACAGGGGGAATGACAATGAGCAGTTCTTC. It yields the protein CASIDRGNDNEQFF.

Comments on this clonotype: The conserved closing phenylalanine or tryptophan is absent in this CDR3, likely reflecting a read error. The V gene is TRBV30, the J gene TRBJ1-4; D ambiguous. V lost 0 bases and J lost 10, with 12 bases in between. Looked up from germline, CDR1 is GTSNPN and CDR2 is SVGIG (reference sequence). CDR3 length: 13 amino acids. CDR3 residues: CAWSVPNPRKLFL. CDR3 in DNA: TGTGCCTGGAGTGTCCCCAACCCACGAAAACTGTTTCTT.

The chain uses TRBV6-5 and TRBJ2-2; 9 nucleotides match TRBD1. Germline V CDR1 and CDR2: MNHEY, SVGAGI. After removal of 0 bases from V and 3 bases from J, the junction contained 8 bases not matched to a gene. This CDR3 is built from 18 residues. The CDR3 loop reads CASSYSPHGTGHTGELFF. DNA of the CDR3: TGTGCCAGCAGTTACTCGCCCCACGGGACAGGGCACACCGGGGAGCTGTTTTTT.

Ten or more counts support this clonotype. The chain carries TRBV19 and TRBJ2-5; D might be TRBD1 or TRBD2, each matching 5 bases. The V end lost 5 bases, the J end lost 0 bases, and 13 bases lay between the germline ends. CDR3 size: 15 residues. Per germline, CDR1 LNHDA and CDR2 SQIVND (reference sequence). This CDR3 is CASSSGTGYQETQYF. CDR3 nucleotides: TGTGCCAGTAGTTCCGGGACGGGGTACCAAGAGACCCAGTACTTC. Full variable domain (outside the CDR3, taken from reference TRBV19 and TRBJ2-5): DGGITQSPKYLFRKEGQNVTLSCEQNLNHDAMYWYRQDPGQGLRLIYYSQIVNDFQKGDIAEGYSVSREKKESFPLTVTSAQKNPTAFYLCASSSGTGYQETQYFGPGTRLLVL.

Ten or more counts support this clonotype. The rearrangement joins TRBV2 to TRBJ1-2; D gene ambiguous. Trimming removed 7 bases from V and 0 bases from J, with 12 bases in between. The CDR3 length is 14 residues. Germline V CDR1 and CDR2: SNHLY, FYNNEI. DNA for the CDR3: TGTGCCAGCAAGTCAGACCTAGCTAACTATGGCTACACCTTC. Protein: CASKSDLANYGYTF.

Turning to this clonotype: A far larger clone is off by one base, so a read error is likely. The rearrangement links TRBV28 to TRBJ2-1; D remains unclear. Germline assignment: CDR1 MDHEN and CDR2 SYDVKM. The CDR3 is 11 amino acids. CDR3: CASSQYNGQFF. CDR3 nucleotide sequence: TGTGCCAGCAGTCAGTACAATGGGCAGTTCTTC.

Of note for this clonotype: A far more abundant clone sits one base away, making this likely a read error. The chain recombines TRBV2 with TRBJ2-3, with D possibly matching TRBD1 (5 bases). Germline lookup yields CDR1 SNHLY and CDR2 FYNNEI. This CDR3 spans 13 amino acids. Trimming cost V 4 bases and J 1 base, with 6 bases left between them. The CDR3: CASSGRGTDTQYF. Here the CDR3 DNA reads TGTGCCAGCAGTGGCAGGGGCACAGATACGCAGTATTTT.

This clonotype was counted at least ten times. This chain joins TRBV12-3 or TRBV12-4 and TRBJ2-7, with 9 bases identical to TRBD1. The CDR3 runs to 14 residues. V was pared by 5 bases and J by 4 bases, with 6 bases of the junction left unmatched. The CDR3 loop reads CASSPWDREYEQYF. For the CDR3, the DNA is TGTGCCAGCAGTCCATGGGACAGGGAGTACGAGCAGTACTTC.

The chain carries TRBV5-1 and TRBJ1-1, with a tentative D call TRBD1 (6 bases). Trimming took 3 bases from V and 1 from J, leaving 10 bases between them. CDR1 and CDR2 from the germline V gene are SGHRS and YFSETQ. The CDR3 sequence is 14 residues long. CDR3 nucleotides: TGCGCCAGCAGCTGGGACATGAGGAACACTGAAGCTTTCTTT. The encoded protein is CASSWDMRNTEAFF.

This clonotype turned up a few times. The chain combines TRBV5-1 with TRBJ1-6; D not resolved. This CDR3 region has 16 residues. CDR1 is SGHRS and CDR2 is YFSETQ in the germline V gene. Trimming pared 0 bases from V and 10 bases from J, leaving 17 bases between. The CDR3 reads CASSLAGVQFGSPLHF. CDR3 DNA: TGCGCCAGCAGCTTGGCCGGAGTCCAGTTCGGATCACCCCTCCACTTT. Filled out from reference TRBV5-1 and TRBJ1-6, the complete variable domain reads KAGVTQTPRYLIKTRGQQVTLSCSPISGHRSVSWYQQTPGQGLQFLFEYFSETQRNKGNFPGRFSGRQFSNSRSEMNVSTLELGDSALYLCASSLAGVQFGSPLHFGNGTRLTVT.

This clonotype came up many times. V and J are TRBV24-1 and TRBJ2-1; D is possibly TRBD2 (6 bases). The V end was cut by 9 bases, the J end by 6 bases, with 14 bases between. This CDR3 has 13 residues. Germline CDR1 KGHDR, CDR2 SFDVKD. The CDR3 nucleotides are TGTGCCACCTTCGCTAGCGATCGCAATGAGCAGTTCTTC. It yields the protein CATFASDRNEQFF.